This T cell receptor (beta chain) stems from a study of shared clonotypes between healthy human individuals. Study-level findings and limits: Generation probabilities were higher for clonotypes shared across all four sorted-subset donors than for unshared ones. Rarefaction indicated that sorted-subset sequencing remained incomplete although depth was large. Naive subsets, compared against memory subsets, generally had larger estimated richness values.

Authors' analysis steps: Junction-only immunoSEQ data arrived without quality scores, meaning filtering differed. Profiled with immunoSEQ multiplex PCR; TCRdb holds only in-frame clones, not every one. V and J calls and clone size follow that table, whereas D and trimming were derived from the DNA. The data hold more than 600,000 clones, with roughly nine tenths observed a single time. Germline trimming cut 1 base from V and 15 bases from J; bases unmatched to any gene: 5. CDR3 length equals 13 residues. Germline-derived CDR1 and CDR2 are LNHDA and SQIVND (reference sequence). On this clone itself: What it recognizes is unknown.

CD8 cells classed as naive were CD45RO-negative and positively selected for CCR7, excluding terminally differentiated effector memory CD45RA+ cells. The sequencing sample was made of naive CD8+ T cells sorted from blood. This clonotype originated in a man aged 30 to 39 in good health. This chain joins TRBV19 and TRBJ2-1, with 11 bases that match TRBD2. The CDR3, as DNA: TGTGCCAGTAGTATAGTTACTAGCGGGAGTTTGTTCTTC. Translating it yields CASSIVTSGSLFF.